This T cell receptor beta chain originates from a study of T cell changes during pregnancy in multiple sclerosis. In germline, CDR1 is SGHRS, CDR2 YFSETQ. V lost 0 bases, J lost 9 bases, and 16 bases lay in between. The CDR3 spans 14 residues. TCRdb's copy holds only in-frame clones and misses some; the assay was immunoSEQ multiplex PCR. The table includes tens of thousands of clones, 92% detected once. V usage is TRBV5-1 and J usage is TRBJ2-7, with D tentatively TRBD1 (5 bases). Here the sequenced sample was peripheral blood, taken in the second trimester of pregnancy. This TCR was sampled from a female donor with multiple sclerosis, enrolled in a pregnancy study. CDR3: CASSLGRSGSWQYF. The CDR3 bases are TGCGCCAGCAGCTTGGGCAGGTCAGGGTCGTGGCAGTACTTC.